The clone carrying this T cell receptor beta chain has a count of ten or more. Its cognate antigen is unknown. This sample was included in a study of T cells in Graves' hyperthyroidism and ophthalmopathy. CDR3 length: 14 residues. Looked up from germline, CDR1 is SGHDN and CDR2 is FVKESK. Trimming took 3 bases from V and 7 from J, leaving 12 bases between them. General observations from the study: Most thyroid clonotypes expanded above 0.001 were also detected in blood.

RNA transcripts provided the source from which TCR beta CDR3 regions were amplified. The HTBI primer set drove a first-round RT-PCR of the TCR CDR3. TCRdb independently ran MiXCR on the multiplex PCR reads; one entry per CDR3 protein. The repertoire includes about 350,000 distinct CDR3 sequences, about 18% of them detected once, and about 4% sits in the top ten. Sequencing was performed on blood. This chain joins TRBV14 and TRBJ2-2, with unresolved D. The receptor's source is a woman aged 18 to 35 with Graves' hyperthyroidism. CDR3 nucleotides: TGTGCCAGCAGCCAGACTGTCATTTACGGGGAGCTGTTTTTT. It is translated as CASSQTVIYGELFF.